A single sample gave rise to the 8 T cell receptor beta chains below, sequenced in a study of T-cell memory formation after mild COVID-19. TCRdb recomputed calls from the 5' RACE reads with MiXCR, one row per CDR3 protein. Of 550,000 to 700,000 distinct CDR3 sequences detected, around 17% appear once; the ten largest clones hold 9.5% to 15%. The sequenced sample consisted of PBMCs or a T cell subset sorted from them (not recorded which). The origin of the receptors is an adult woman who had mild COVID-19 (a few samples of this study predate the infection). Cell type and time point are not known.

The V and J genes are TRBV5-6 and TRBJ2-3; D uncertain. The CDR3 has 14 residues. V was shortened by 0 bases and J by 0 bases, with 5 bases between the two germline ends. CDR1 and CDR2 (germline): SGHDT, YYEEEE. CDR3 sequence reads: CASSLDLSTDTQYF. As DNA, the CDR3 is TGTGCCAGCAGCTTGGATCTTAGCACAGATACGCAGTATTTT.

This clonotype was recorded a few times. The V call is TRBV20-1, the J call TRBJ2-4; no clear D gene. The CDR3 consists of 13 residues. With 2 bases removed from V and 3 bases from J, the gap between germline ends came to 8 bases. CDR1 is DFQATT, CDR2 SNEGSKA, per germline (reference sequence). The CDR3 DNA reads as TGCAGTGCTAGATCGATAGGCAAAAACATTCAGTACTTC. Its protein is CSARSIGKNIQYF.

This clonotype has at least ten counts. The CDR3 protein is CASRMLNSYEQYF. DNA for the CDR3: TGTGCCAGCAGAATGTTGAACTCCTACGAGCAGTACTTC. The chain couples TRBV27 to TRBJ2-7; D remains unclear. Germline values: CDR1 MNHEY, CDR2 SMNVEV (reference sequence). The CDR3 spans 13 residues. V lost 6 bases, J lost 0 bases, and 9 bases lay in between.

This clonotype occurred many times. J is TRBJ2-5 and V is TRBV5-4; TRBD1 matches at 7 bases. Germline CDR1 SGHNT, CDR2 YYREEE (reference sequence). The CDR3 loop spans 15 amino acids. V gave up 2 bases and J gave up 5 bases; unmatched junction bases: 9. The CDR3 loop reads CASSFRGLSAETQYF. As DNA, the CDR3 is TGTGCCAGCAGCTTCAGGGGGTTGAGTGCGGAGACCCAGTACTTC. The entire variable domain, with the rest obtained from reference TRBV5-4 and TRBJ2-5, is as follows: ETGVTQSPTHLIKTRGQQVTLRCSSQSGHNTVSWYQQALGQGPQFIFQYYREEENGRGNFPPRFSGLQFPNYSSELNVNALELDDSALYLCASSFRGLSAETQYFGPGTRLLVL.

This clonotype was observed a few times. The gene calls are TRBV3-1 and TRBJ2-5; 9 positions match TRBD2. V dropped 0 bases and J dropped 2; count of bases not matched to a gene: 4. The CDR3 is made up of 16 amino acids. CDR1 is LGHDT and CDR2 is YNNKEL in the germline V gene (reference sequence). CDR3 nucleotides: TGTGCCAGCAGCCAAGAGAGACTAGCGGTACAAGAGACCCAGTACTTC. Translation gives CASSQERLAVQETQYF.

This clonotype occurred many times. This chain uses TRBV9 with TRBJ2-1; 12 positions agree with TRBD2. The CDR3 is 16 amino acids. Trimming cost V 4 bases and J 7 bases; bases outside gene matches: 9. Germline V CDR1 and CDR2: SGDLS, YYNGEE. The CDR3 loop reads CASSSRTSGVRNEQFF. In DNA form, the CDR3 reads TGTGCCAGCAGCTCCCGGACTAGCGGGGTTCGGAATGAGCAGTTCTTC.

V and J are TRBV7-9 and TRBJ1-2; 10 positions match TRBD1. In germline, CDR1 is SEHNR, CDR2 FQNEAQ (reference sequence). The CDR3 loop spans 15 amino acids. V shed 1 base, J shed 4 bases, and the junction held 3 bases outside the gene matches. The DNA for the CDR3 is TGTGCCAGCAGCTTAGGTTGGACAGGGGGCTATGGCTACACCTTC. Its protein product is CASSLGWTGGYGYTF.

The rearrangement uses TRBV9 and TRBJ2-5, with D perhaps assigned TRBD1 or TRBD2 (5 bases each). V gave up 0 bases and J gave up 2 bases, with 5 bases separating them. CDR1 and CDR2 from the germline V gene are SGDLS and YYNGEE. The CDR3 covers 13 residues. In DNA, the CDR3 is TGTGCCAGCAGCGTAGGGGGGCAAGAGACCCAGTACTTC. Translating it yields CASSVGGQETQYF.